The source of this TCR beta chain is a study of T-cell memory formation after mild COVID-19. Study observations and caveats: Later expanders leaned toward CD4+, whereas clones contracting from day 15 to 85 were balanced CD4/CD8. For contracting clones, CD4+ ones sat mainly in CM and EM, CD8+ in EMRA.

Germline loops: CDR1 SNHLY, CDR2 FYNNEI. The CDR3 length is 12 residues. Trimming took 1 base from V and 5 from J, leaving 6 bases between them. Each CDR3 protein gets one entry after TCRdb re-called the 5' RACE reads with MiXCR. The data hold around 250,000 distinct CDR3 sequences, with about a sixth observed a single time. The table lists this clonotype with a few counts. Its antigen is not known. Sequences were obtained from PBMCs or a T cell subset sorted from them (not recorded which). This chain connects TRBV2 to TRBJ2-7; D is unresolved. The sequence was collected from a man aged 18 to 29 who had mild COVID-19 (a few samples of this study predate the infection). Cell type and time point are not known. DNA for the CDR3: TGTGCCAGCAGTGAAGAGGGTAACGAGCAGTACTTC. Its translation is CASSEEGNEQYF.